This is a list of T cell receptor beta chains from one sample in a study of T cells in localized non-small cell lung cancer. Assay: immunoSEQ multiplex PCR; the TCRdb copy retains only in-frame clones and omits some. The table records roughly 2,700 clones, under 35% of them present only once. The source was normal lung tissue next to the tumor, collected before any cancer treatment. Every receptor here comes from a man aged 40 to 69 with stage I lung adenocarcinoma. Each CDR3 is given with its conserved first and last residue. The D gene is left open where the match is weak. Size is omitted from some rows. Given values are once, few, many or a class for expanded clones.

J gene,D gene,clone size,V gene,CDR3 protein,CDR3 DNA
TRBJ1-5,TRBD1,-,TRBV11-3,CASSLGQGGNQPQHF,TGTGCCAGCAGCTTAGGACAGGGGGGCAATCAGCCCCAGCATTTT
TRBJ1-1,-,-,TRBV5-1,CASSLPSWEDGTEAFF,TGCGCCAGCAGCTTGCCATCTTGGGAGGATGGCACTGAAGCTTTCTTT
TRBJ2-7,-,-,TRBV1,CASSQGGSGRSYEQYF,TGCGCCAGCAGCCAAGGGGGGAGCGGGCGATCCTACGAGCAGTACTTC
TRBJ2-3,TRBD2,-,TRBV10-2,CASRGGGDTQYF,TGCGCCAGCCGCGGGGGAGGAGATACGCAGTATTTT
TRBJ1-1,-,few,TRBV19,CASTGNRDTEAFF,TGTGCCAGTACAGGGAACCGGGATACTGAAGCTTTCTTT
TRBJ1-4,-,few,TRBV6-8,CASSDCPSLLVDNEKLFF,TGTGCCAGCAGTGACTGTCCAAGTCTCCTAGTCGACAATGAAAAACTGTTTTTT
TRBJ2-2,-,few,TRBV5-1,CASSQDTGGGGDTGELFF,TGCGCCAGCAGCCAAGACACTGGAGGAGGGGGCGACACCGGGGAGCTGTTTTTT
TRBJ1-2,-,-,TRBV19,CASSGTGQNYGYTF,TGTGCCAGTAGTGGGACGGGGCAGAACTATGGCTACACCTTC
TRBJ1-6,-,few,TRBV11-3,CASSLSGAVNSPLHF,TGTGCCAGCAGCTTATCCGGGGCCGTAAATTCACCCCTCCACTTT
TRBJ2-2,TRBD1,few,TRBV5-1,CASSWRQGDTGELFF,TGCGCCAGCAGCTGGCGTCAGGGGGACACCGGGGAGCTGTTTTTT
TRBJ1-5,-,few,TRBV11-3,CASSQVSQSDQPQHF,TGTGCCAGCAGCCAAGTATCGCAGTCTGATCAGCCCCAGCATTTT
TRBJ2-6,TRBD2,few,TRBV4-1,CASSQGEGSGANVLTF,TGCGCCAGCAGCCAAGGGGAGGGCTCTGGGGCCAACGTCCTGACTTTC
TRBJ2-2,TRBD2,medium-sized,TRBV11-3,CASSFGGLAGQTGELFF,TGTGCCAGCAGCTTTGGGGGTCTAGCGGGACAAACCGGGGAGCTGTTTTTT
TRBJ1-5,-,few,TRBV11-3,CASSLSLGGNQPQHF,TGTGCCAGCAGCTTAAGCCTGGGCGGCAATCAGCCCCAGCATTTT
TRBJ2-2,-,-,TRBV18,CASSPPFGRNTGELFF,TGTGCCAGCTCACCACCGTTCGGGCGGAACACCGGGGAGCTGTTTTTT
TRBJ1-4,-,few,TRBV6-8,CASSEGATNEKLFF,TGTGCCAGCAGCGAGGGGGCAACTAATGAAAAACTGTTTTTT
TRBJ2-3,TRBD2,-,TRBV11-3,CASTPGLAGFTDTQYF,TGTGCCAGCACCCCGGGACTAGCGGGATTCACAGATACGCAGTATTTT
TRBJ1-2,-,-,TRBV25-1,CASSDRHAINYGYTF,TGTGCCAGCAGTGACCGACACGCGATTAACTATGGCTACACCTTC
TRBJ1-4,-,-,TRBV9,CASIYPGEKLFF,TGTGCCAGCATCTACCCGGGTGAAAAACTGTTTTTT
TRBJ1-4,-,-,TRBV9,CASRSGVRNEKLFF,TGTGCCAGCAGATCGGGAGTGCGTAATGAAAAACTGTTTTTT
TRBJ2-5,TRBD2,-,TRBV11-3,CASSLVKREVQETQYF,TGTGCCAGCAGCTTAGTTAAGCGGGAGGTTCAAGAGACCCAGTACTTC
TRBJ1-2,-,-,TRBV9,CASSEEVNYGYTF,TGTGCCAGCAGTGAAGAGGTAAACTATGGCTACACCTTC
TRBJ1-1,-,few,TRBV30,CAWSALPQGGNTEAFF,TGTGCCTGGAGTGCCCTCCCACAGGGCGGGAACACTGAAGCTTTCTTT
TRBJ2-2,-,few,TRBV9,CASSVEVRPNTGELFF,TGTGCCAGCAGCGTAGAGGTGCGGCCGAACACCGGGGAGCTGTTTTTT
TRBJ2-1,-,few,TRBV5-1,CASSLDSTGSYNEQFF,TGCGCCAGCAGCTTGGATTCGACAGGCTCCTACAATGAGCAGTTCTTC
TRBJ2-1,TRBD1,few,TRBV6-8,CAILGQGANEQFF,TGTGCCATCTTGGGACAGGGAGCCAATGAGCAGTTCTTC
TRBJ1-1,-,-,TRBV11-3,CASSLVGSNTEAFF,TGTGCCAGCAGCTTGGTGGGGTCGAACACTGAAGCTTTCTTT
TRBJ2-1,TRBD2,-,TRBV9,CASSVGVGGRTSGAPTEQFF,TGTGCCAGCAGCGTAGGGGTTGGTGGAAGGACTAGCGGGGCCCCTACGGAACAGTTCTTC
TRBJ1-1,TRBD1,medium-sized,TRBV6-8,CASSERGQNTEAFF,TGTGCCAGCAGCGAGAGGGGGCAGAACACTGAAGCTTTCTTT
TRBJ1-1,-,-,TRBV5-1,CASSLGAMNTEAFF,TGCGCCAGCAGCTTGGGGGCGATGAACACTGAAGCTTTCTTT
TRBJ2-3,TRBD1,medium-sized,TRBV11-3,CASRRGQGRADTQYF,TGTGCCAGCAGGAGGGGACAGGGTAGGGCAGATACGCAGTATTTT
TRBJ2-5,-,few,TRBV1,CASSPRGFQETQYF,TGCGCCAGCAGCCCACGGGGATTCCAAGAGACCCAGTACTTC
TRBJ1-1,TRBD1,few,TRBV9,CASSKSTGVGTEAFF,TGTGCCAGCAGCAAATCTACAGGGGTTGGCACTGAAGCTTTCTTT
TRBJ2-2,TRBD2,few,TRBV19,CASSPGLAGGYMAGELFF,TGTGCCAGTAGCCCGGGACTAGCGGGAGGGTATATGGCCGGGGAGCTGTTTTTT
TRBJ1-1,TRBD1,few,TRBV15,CATSRGRKDRVGHYTEAFF,TGTGCCACCAGCAGAGGGCGAAAGGACAGGGTGGGACACTACACTGAAGCTTTCTTT
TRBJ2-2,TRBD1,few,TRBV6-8,CASKGSQGGTGELFF,TGTGCCAGCAAGGGCTCACAGGGGGGCACCGGGGAGCTGTTTTTT
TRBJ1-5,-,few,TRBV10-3,CAISDSNQPQHF,TGTGCCATCAGTGACAGCAATCAGCCCCAGCATTTT
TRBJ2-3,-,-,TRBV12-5,CASTWSRSTDTQYF,TGTGCCAGCACCTGGAGCAGGAGCACAGATACGCAGTATTTT
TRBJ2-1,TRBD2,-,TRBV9,CASSAPSGSYNEQFF,TGTGCCAGCAGCGCCCCTAGCGGCTCCTACAATGAGCAGTTCTTC
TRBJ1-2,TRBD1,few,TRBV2,CASSADRGLYGYTF,TGTGCCAGCAGTGCGGACAGGGGGCTCTATGGCTACACCTTC
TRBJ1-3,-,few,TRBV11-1,CASSISPLYSPGNTIYF,TGTGCCAGCAGCATCTCGCCCCTCTACAGCCCTGGAAACACCATATATTTT
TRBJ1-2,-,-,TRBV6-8,CASSFQGGNSGYTF,TGTGCCAGCAGTTTCCAGGGTGGTAATTCTGGCTACACCTTC
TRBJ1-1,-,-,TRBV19,CASSMLGLGTEAFF,TGTGCCAGTAGTATGTTGGGCTTGGGGACTGAAGCTTTCTTT
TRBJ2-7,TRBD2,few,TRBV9,CASNLLAGEGEQYF,TGTGCCAGCAATCTACTAGCGGGAGAAGGCGAGCAGTACTTC
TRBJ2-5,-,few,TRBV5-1,CASSPQPGGGGETQYF,TGCGCCAGCAGCCCTCAGCCTGGGGGAGGGGGGGAGACCCAGTACTTC
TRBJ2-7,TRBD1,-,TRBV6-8,CASSRGQRSYEQYF,TGTGCCAGCAGTCGGGGACAGCGCTCCTACGAGCAGTACTTC
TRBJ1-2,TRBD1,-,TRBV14,CASSQGIGGVWGYTF,TGTGCCAGCAGCCAAGGAATAGGGGGCGTGTGGGGCTACACCTTC
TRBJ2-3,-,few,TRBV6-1,CASSEGGQANTQYF,TGTGCCAGCAGTGAAGGGGGGCAGGCCAATACGCAGTATTTT
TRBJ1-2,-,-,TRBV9,CASSETPRGARTNYGYTF,TGTGCCAGCAGTGAAACCCCACGAGGGGCGCGGACCAACTATGGCTACACCTTC
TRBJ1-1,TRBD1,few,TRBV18,CASSPYRTGLVGTEAFF,TGTGCCAGCTCACCTTATCGGACAGGGCTGGTTGGCACTGAAGCTTTCTTT
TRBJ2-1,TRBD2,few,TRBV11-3,CASRSGTTTYNEQFF,TGTGCCAGCAGATCCGGGACTACCACTTACAATGAGCAGTTCTTC